This T cell receptor (beta chain) was found in a study of identical twins. Study-level results: Twin-shared out-of-frame alpha sequences showed excess low generation probability. In monozygotic twins, models underestimated the sharing of out-of-frame TCR alpha. Partial confounding of zero-insertion analyses by invariant MAIT and iNKT cells was possible.

Trimming took 2 bases from V and 5 from J, leaving 15 bases between them. From germline, CDR1 is LGHNA and CDR2 YNFKEQ. The CDR3 length is 16 residues. This clonotype was picked up a small number of times. Its antigen remains unidentified. TCRdb reprocessed the 5' RACE reads via MiXCR and lists one record per CDR3 protein. Among over 550,000 distinct CDR3 sequences, 7.1% were seen once, and the ten largest hold roughly 1.6%. This same sample was also part of a study on yellow fever vaccine responses in identical twins.

The chain links TRBV4-2 to TRBJ1-4; D might be TRBD1 (5 bases). The clonotype was recovered from a woman aged 18-29 years in good health. Sequencing was done on a sample of PBMCs. CDR3 amino acids: CASSQHQGEGNEKLFF. In nucleotides, the CDR3 is TGTGCCAGCAGCCAACACCAGGGAGAGGGGAATGAAAAACTGTTTTTT.